This T cell receptor beta chain was obtained from a study of CD8+ T cells in alopecia areata. Study information: Oral tofacitinib, 5 to 10 mg twice daily, was given in an open-label trial.

The sequencing template was cDNA reverse transcribed from extracted RNA. Here immunoSEQ multiplex PCR was the method, and the copy in TCRdb shows in-frame clones only, minus some. The data hold 150,000 to 200,000 clones, with 59% observed a single time. The input for sequencing was CD4+ T cells sorted from blood, taken at week 0. The sequence derives from a human donor with alopecia areata.

The CDR3 spells CASSVGGETEAFF. CDR3 nucleotides: TGTGCCAGCTCAGTTGGAGGGGAGACTGAAGCTTTCTTT. The genes are TRBV19 and TRBJ1-1; the D gene is possibly TRBD1 (5 bases). Germline V gene lookup returns CDR1 LNHDA and CDR2 SQIVND (reference sequence). The CDR3 is made up of 13 amino acids. V was cut by 9 bases and J by 5 bases, with 16 bases left in between.